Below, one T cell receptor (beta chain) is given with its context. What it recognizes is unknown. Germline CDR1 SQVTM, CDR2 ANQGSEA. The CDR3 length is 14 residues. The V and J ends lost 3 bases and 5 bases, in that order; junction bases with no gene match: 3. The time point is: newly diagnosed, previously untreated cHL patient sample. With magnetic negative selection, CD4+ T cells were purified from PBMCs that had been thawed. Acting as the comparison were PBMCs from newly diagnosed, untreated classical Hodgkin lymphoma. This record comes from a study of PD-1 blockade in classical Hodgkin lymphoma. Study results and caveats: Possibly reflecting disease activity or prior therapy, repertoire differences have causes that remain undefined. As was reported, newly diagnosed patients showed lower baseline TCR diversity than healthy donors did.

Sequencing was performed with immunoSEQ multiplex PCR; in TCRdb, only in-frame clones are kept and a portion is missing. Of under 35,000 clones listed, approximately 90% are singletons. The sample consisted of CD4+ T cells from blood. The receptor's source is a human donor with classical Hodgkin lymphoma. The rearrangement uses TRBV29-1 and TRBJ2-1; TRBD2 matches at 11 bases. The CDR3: CSVESSGGNNEQFF. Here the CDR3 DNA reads TGCAGCGTTGAGTCTAGCGGGGGGAACAATGAGCAGTTCTTC.